This note documents a single T cell receptor (beta chain) sequence. Its antigen is still unknown. The sample comes from a study of cytomegalovirus exposure and HLA in healthy donors. The V end lost 0 bases, the J end lost 4 bases, and 11 bases lay between the germline ends. The CDR3 runs 16 residues. The germline CDR1 and CDR2 sequences are SGHNT and YYREEE (reference sequence). The protocol was immunoSEQ multiplex PCR, while the TCRdb copy is restricted to in-frame clones and leaves out a portion. This table holds some 140,000 clones, 80% to 90% found once. General observations from the study: Despite most TCR sequences being rare, some public TCRs occurred in many donors. According to a subsequent analysis, TCR clusters from the first cohort were inclined to appear together in the roughly 120 validation repertoires. The study recorded more than 150 TCR beta chains that were cytomegalovirus-associated. There were three CMV-associated chains whose specificity for CMV antigens was confirmed in vitro.

This sequence joins TRBV5-4 and TRBJ1-6; D gene uncertain. The receptor was isolated from a woman in her thirties in good health and CMV-seropositive. Sequenced input: PBMCs. DNA for the CDR3: TGTGCCAGCAGCTTGGGTGCCGGACTATATAATTCACCCCTCCACTTT. This codes for CASSLGAGLYNSPLHF.